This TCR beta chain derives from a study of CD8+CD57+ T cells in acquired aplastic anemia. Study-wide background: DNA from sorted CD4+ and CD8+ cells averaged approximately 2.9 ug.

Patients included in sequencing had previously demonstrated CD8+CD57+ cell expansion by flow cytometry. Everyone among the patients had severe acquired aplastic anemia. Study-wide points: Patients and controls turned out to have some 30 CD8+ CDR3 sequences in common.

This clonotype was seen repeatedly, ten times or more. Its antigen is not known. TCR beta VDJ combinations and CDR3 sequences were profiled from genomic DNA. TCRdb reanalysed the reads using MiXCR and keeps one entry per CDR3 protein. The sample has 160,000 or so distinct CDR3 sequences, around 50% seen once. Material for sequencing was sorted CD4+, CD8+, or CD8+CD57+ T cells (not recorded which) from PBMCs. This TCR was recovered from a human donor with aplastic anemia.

The CDR3 DNA sequence: TGTGCCAGCAGCCCTCGACAGCCTGGGAGGAATGAGCAGTTCTTC. Translation: CASSPRQPGRNEQFF. The V gene is TRBV3-1, the J gene TRBJ2-1; D is possibly TRBD2 (6 bases). V was cut by 4 bases and J by 7 bases, with 17 bases left in between. The CDR3 covers 15 residues. Germline values: CDR1 LGHDT, CDR2 YNNKEL (reference sequence).